The 28 T cell receptor beta chains reported below all come from one sample, sequenced in a study of T cells in lung cancer brain metastases. Produced via immunoSEQ multiplex PCR; TCRdb's table is partial and in-frame only. In the table there are about 3,500 clones, about 86% of which are singletons. Material: tumor tissue from the primary lung tumor. All receptors derive from a woman in her fifties or sixties with non-small cell lung cancer.

This rearrangement joins TRBV4-2 to TRBJ1-1; D remains unclear. CDR3 length equals 13 residues. The V gene lost 1 base and the J gene lost 1 base, with 4 bases spanning the gap. Germline V CDR1 and CDR2: LGHNA, YNFKEQ. For the CDR3, the DNA is TGTGCCAGCAGCCAAGGAGGGAACACTGAAGCTTTCTTT. Amino acids: CASSQGGNTEAFF.

The chain links TRBV19 to TRBJ2-3; D is unclear. The CDR3 sequence is 15 residues long. V was shortened by 5 bases and J by 0 bases, with 12 bases between the two germline ends. Germline V CDR1 and CDR2: LNHDA, SQIVND (reference sequence). The CDR3 spells CASSSPGVSTDTQYF. In DNA form, the CDR3 reads TGTGCCAGTAGTTCCCCTGGCGTAAGCACAGATACGCAGTATTTT.

V and J are TRBV5-4 and TRBJ2-4, with TRBD1 identical over 9 bases. Germline assignment: CDR1 SGHNT and CDR2 YYREEE (reference sequence). V gave up 1 base and J gave up 0 bases; unmatched junction bases: 14. The CDR3 runs to 20 residues. CDR3 amino acids: CASSLSVGTGNLLAKNIQYF. DNA of the CDR3: TGTGCCAGCAGCTTGTCAGTTGGGACAGGGAACTTACTAGCCAAAAACATTCAGTACTTC.

V is TRBV7-2 and J is TRBJ2-1; D gene uncertain. This CDR3 has 15 amino acids. Germline CDR1 reads SGHTA; CDR2 reads FQGNSA. V was clipped by 5 bases and J by 2 bases, with 13 bases between them. The CDR3 protein is CASSPTGWPYNEQFF. DNA of the CDR3: TGTGCCAGCAGCCCTACGGGTTGGCCCTACAATGAGCAGTTCTTC.

The chain uses TRBV5-6 and TRBJ1-2; D is unresolved. The V gene lost 1 base and the J gene lost 3 bases, with 19 bases spanning the gap. Germline V gene data show CDR1 as SGHDT and CDR2 as YYEEEE. CDR3 length: 17 amino acids. CDR3 in amino acids: CASSLPLSDDNDYGYTF. The CDR3 DNA reads as TGTGCCAGCAGCTTGCCCCTTTCTGACGACAATGACTATGGCTACACCTTC.

The chain uses TRBV7-6 and TRBJ2-3; no clear D. The CDR3 runs to 13 residues. The germline V gene encodes CDR1 SGHVS and CDR2 FNYEAQ. Trimming left V 2 bases short and J 6 bases short, with 9 bases between. The CDR3 DNA sequence: TGTGCCAGCAGCTTAAAAGTCCGGGATACGCAGTATTTT. Amino acids: CASSLKVRDTQYF.

This clone has more than one count but fewer than ten. The chain has TRBV4-1 and TRBJ1-4; maybe TRBD1 (5 bases). The germline V gene has CDR1 MGHRA and CDR2 YSYEKL. The CDR3 spans 15 residues. Trimming stripped 0 bases from V and 8 bases from J, with 13 bases between. This CDR3 is CASSQEGTFGEKLFF. The CDR3 region has the DNA TGCGCCAGCAGCCAAGAGGGGACCTTTGGGGAAAAACTGTTTTTT.

The chain uses TRBV4-1 and TRBJ1-2; TRBD1 aligns across 7 bases. This CDR3 has 16 residues. CDR1 and CDR2 from the germline V gene are MGHRA and YSYEKL. The V and J ends lost 2 bases and 4 bases, in that order; junction bases with no gene match: 10. CDR3: CASSQPGTADFYGYTF. CDR3 sequence (DNA): TGCGCCAGCAGCCAACCTGGGACAGCAGACTTCTATGGCTACACCTTC.

This clone came up once. The V and J genes are TRBV7-2 and TRBJ1-1; maybe TRBD1 (5 bases). Trimming cost V 1 base and J 5 bases, with 14 bases left between them. This CDR3 is 15 amino acids long. Germline V gives CDR1 SGHTA, CDR2 FQGNSA. The DNA of the CDR3 is TGTGCCAGCAGCTTAGGAGGGACTATGGAGACTGAAGCTTTCTTT. It translates to CASSLGGTMETEAFF.

V is TRBV7-9 and J is TRBJ2-1, with 12 positions matching TRBD2. This CDR3 spans 15 amino acids. J was trimmed by 5 bases and V by 6 bases; bases with no gene match: 5. Germline CDR1 SEHNR, CDR2 FQNEAQ (reference sequence). This chain's CDR3 is CASRGLAGTNNEQFF. The CDR3 coding sequence is TGTGCCAGCAGGGGACTAGCGGGTACTAACAATGAGCAGTTCTTC.

This clone was seen a few times. This sequence joins TRBV5-6 and TRBJ1-5; 7 bases fit TRBD1. The V gene's germline CDR1 is SGHDT and CDR2 YYEEEE. V shed 4 bases, J shed 7 bases, and the junction held 8 bases outside the gene matches. The CDR3 has 14 amino acids. The CDR3 DNA follows: TGTGCCAGCAGCATAGGACAGGCTACGCAGCCCCAGCATTTT. Its translation: CASSIGQATQPQHF.

As regards this clone: A read error may produce the germline difference seen at one junction end. The chain is built from TRBV19 and TRBJ1-6, with TRBD1 matching over 9 bases. Looked up from germline, CDR1 is LNHDA and CDR2 is SQIVND (reference sequence). This CDR3 has 14 amino acids. CDR3 bases: TGTGCCAGTAGCCCCGGACAGGGGTGGTCACCCTTCCACTTT. This codes for CASSPGQGWSPFHF.

The CDR3 DNA reads TGTGCCAGCAGCTTGTCGTGGGGGGCTTCGACGCAGTATTTT. The encoded protein is CASSLSWGASTQYF. V usage is TRBV7-2 and J usage is TRBJ2-3, with D perhaps assigned TRBD1 or TRBD2 (6 bases each). The ends were cut back, 3 bases at V and 9 bases at J, with 16 bases in the middle. Germline V lookup: CDR1 SGHTA, CDR2 FQGNSA. There are 14 residues in the CDR3.

This rearrangement joins TRBV7-9 to TRBJ1-5; D is undetermined. Looked up from germline, CDR1 is SEHNR and CDR2 is FQNEAQ (reference sequence). Between the trimmed V and J ends, which lost 2 bases and 0 bases, there was a span of 8 bases. CDR3 length: 15 residues. The CDR3 loop reads CASSLTGRSNQPQHF. The CDR3 nucleotides read TGTGCCAGCAGCTTAACCGGACGTAGCAATCAGCCCCAGCATTTT.

The chain has TRBV2 and TRBJ2-7, with D hard to call. V lost 7 bases and J 1 base, leaving 8 bases between the germline ends. Germline CDR1 is SNHLY and CDR2 is FYNNEI. This CDR3 is built from 12 residues. The CDR3 region has the DNA TGTGCCAGCAATGCCGGGTCCTACGAGCAGTACTTC. Translated: CASNAGSYEQYF.

The chain links TRBV4-2 to TRBJ2-5; D is perhaps TRBD2 (5 bases). CDR1 and CDR2 (germline): LGHNA, YNFKEQ. The CDR3 covers 14 residues. V lost 5 bases and J lost 1, with 11 bases in between. The DNA of the CDR3 is TGTGCCAGCAGCGGCAGCGGACCCCAAGAGACCCAGTACTTC. Translating gives CASSGSGPQETQYF.

J is TRBJ1-2 and V is TRBV29-1; possibly TRBD1 for D (6 bases). V lost 8 bases and J lost 4, with 17 bases in between. CDR1 is SQVTM and CDR2 is ANQGSEA in the germline V gene. The CDR3 runs 13 residues. CDR3 loop: CSTRTGAGYGYTF. CDR3 coding DNA: TGCAGCACGCGGACGGGGGCTGGCTATGGCTACACCTTC. Variable domain in full (rest from reference TRBV29-1 and TRBJ1-2): SAVISQKPSRDICQRGTSLTIQCQVDSQVTMMFWYRQQPGQSLTLIATANQGSEATYESGFVIDKFPISRPNLTFSTLTVSNMSPEDSSIYLCSTRTGAGYGYTFGSGTRLTVV.

This clone was seen only once. The chain links TRBV6-1 to TRBJ1-1; D perhaps matches TRBD1 (6 bases). Germline CDR1 reads MNHNS; CDR2 reads SASEGT. The CDR3 has 12 amino acids. With 6 bases removed from V and 9 bases from J, the gap between germline ends came to 14 bases. The CDR3 sequence is CASRLNREQAFF. The DNA for the CDR3 is TGTGCCAGCAGGCTAAACAGGGAACAAGCTTTCTTT.

This clone has just one count. The genes are TRBV7-9 and TRBJ1-1; D possibly corresponds to TRBD1 (5 bases). V was trimmed by 5 bases and J by 1 base, leaving 14 bases between them. Germline V CDR1 and CDR2: SEHNR, FQNEAQ (reference sequence). The CDR3 loop spans 15 amino acids. CDR3 sequence: CASSPLQGGNTEAFF. In nucleotides, the CDR3 is TGTGCCAGCAGCCCGCTCCAGGGAGGGAACACTGAAGCTTTCTTT.

This clone was observed a handful of times. The chain employs TRBV29-1 and TRBJ1-4, with D uncertain. With 5 bases removed from V and 10 bases from J, the gap between germline ends came to 8 bases. This CDR3 region has 10 residues. Germline CDR1 reads SQVTM; CDR2 reads ANQGSEA. The CDR3 nucleotides read TGCAGCGTTTTGGACGTAAAACTGTTTTTT. Translation: CSVLDVKLFF.

The chain is built from TRBV5-5 and TRBJ2-7, with 15 bases aligning to TRBD2. J lost 0 bases, V lost 3 bases, and 10 bases had no gene match. The germline gives CDR1 SGHKS, CDR2 YYEKEE (reference sequence). CDR3 length: 19 amino acids. CDR3 sequence reads: CASSSTTGTSGGSSYEQYF. The CDR3 coding sequence is TGTGCCAGCAGCTCCACAACCGGGACTAGCGGGGGGAGCTCCTACGAGCAGTACTTC.

The chain couples TRBV29-1 to TRBJ2-5; a weak D match, TRBD1 (5 bases). There are 13 residues in the CDR3. V was shortened by 1 base and J by 5 bases, with 11 bases between the two germline ends. Germline V gene data show CDR1 as SQVTM and CDR2 as ANQGSEA. The CDR3 DNA sequence: TGCAGCGTTGAAGTGGGTCAGGGCGAGACCCAGTACTTC. Amino acid sequence: CSVEVGQGETQYF. The complete variable domain, with remaining parts taken from reference TRBV29-1 and TRBJ2-5, reads SAVISQKPSRDICQRGTSLTIQCQVDSQVTMMFWYRQQPGQSLTLIATANQGSEATYESGFVIDKFPISRPNLTFSTLTVSNMSPEDSSIYLCSVEVGQGETQYFGPGTRLLVL.

This clone rates as large. V gene TRBV7-9 combines with J gene TRBJ1-2, with D maybe TRBD1 (5 bases). This CDR3 comprises 14 residues. The germline V and J ends were trimmed by 5 bases and 4 bases, with 14 bases remaining between them. Germline values: CDR1 SEHNR, CDR2 FQNEAQ (reference sequence). The CDR3 sequence is CASSPQTELYGYTF. For the CDR3, the DNA is TGTGCCAGCAGCCCCCAGACAGAGCTCTATGGCTACACCTTC.

The chain carries TRBV4-3 and TRBJ2-2; 8 nucleotides line up with TRBD2. There are 16 residues in the CDR3. In germline, CDR1 is LGHNA, CDR2 YSLEER. Trimming took 6 bases from V and 9 from J; bases not matched to a gene: 15. CDR3 DNA: TGCGCCAGCAGTCCTTCCCTCGGGGGGGCCGCAAGGGAGCTGTTTTTT. It yields the protein CASSPSLGGAARELFF.

The rearrangement uses TRBV5-1 and TRBJ1-1, with 9 nucleotides matching TRBD1. V dropped 1 base and J dropped 5; count of bases not matched to a gene: 9. The CDR3 consists of 16 residues. Germline assignment: CDR1 SGHRS and CDR2 YFSETQ. The CDR3 here is CASSLSRNRGQTEAFF. DNA for the CDR3: TGCGCCAGCAGCTTGAGTAGGAACAGGGGGCAAACTGAAGCTTTCTTT.

The CDR3: CASSPGGTGLHVLTF. The CDR3, as DNA: TGTGCCAGCAGCCCAGGGGGGACAGGGTTACACGTCCTGACTTTC. The gene calls are TRBV7-9 and TRBJ2-6; TRBD1 matches 9 bases. CDR3 size: 15 residues. Losses at the gene ends were 5 bases for V and 11 bases for J; bases not matched to a gene: 10. CDR1 SEHNR and CDR2 FQNEAQ come from the germline V gene (reference sequence).

The chain has TRBV9 and TRBJ1-1; possible D gene TRBD1, 6 bases. The CDR3 runs 16 residues. Germline V lookup: CDR1 SGDLS, CDR2 YYNGEE. Deletions cut 3 bases from V and 0 bases from J, with 15 bases between. The DNA for the CDR3 is TGTGCCAGCAGCGCAACGGGGGGGACATTGAACACTGAAGCTTTCTTT. Amino acid sequence: CASSATGGTLNTEAFF.

CDR3 DNA: TGTGCCAGCCGCAGTCAAAATACGCAGTATTTT. This sequence encodes CASRSQNTQYF. J is TRBJ2-3 and V is TRBV2; D uncertain. V lost 8 bases and J lost 7, with 10 bases in between. CDR1 and CDR2 from the germline V gene are SNHLY and FYNNEI. The CDR3 consists of 11 residues.